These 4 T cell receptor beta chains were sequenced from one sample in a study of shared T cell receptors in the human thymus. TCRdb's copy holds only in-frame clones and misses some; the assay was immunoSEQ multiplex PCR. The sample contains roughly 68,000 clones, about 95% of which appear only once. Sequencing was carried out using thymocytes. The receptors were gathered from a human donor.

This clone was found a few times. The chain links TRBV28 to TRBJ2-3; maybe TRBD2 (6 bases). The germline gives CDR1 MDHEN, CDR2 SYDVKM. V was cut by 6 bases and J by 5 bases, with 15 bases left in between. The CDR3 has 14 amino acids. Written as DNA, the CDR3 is TGTGCCAGCAGCCACAGGTGTAGCGGAGATACGCAGTATTTT. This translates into CASSHRCSGDTQYF.

CDR3 sequence: CASSFYKRTLGMNTEAFF. In nucleotides, the CDR3 is TGTGCCAGCAGTTTTTACAAAAGGACACTCGGAATGAACACTGAAGCTTTCTTT. The chain carries TRBV28 and TRBJ1-1, with D perhaps matching TRBD1 (5 bases). The CDR3 loop spans 18 amino acids. The ends were cut back, 3 bases at V and 0 bases at J, with 20 bases in the middle. Germline CDR1 MDHEN, CDR2 SYDVKM.

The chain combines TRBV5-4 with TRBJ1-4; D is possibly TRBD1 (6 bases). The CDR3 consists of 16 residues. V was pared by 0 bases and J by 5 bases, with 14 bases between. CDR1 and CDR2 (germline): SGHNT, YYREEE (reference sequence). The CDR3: CASSLGGAGTNEKLFF. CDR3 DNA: TGTGCCAGCAGCTTGGGGGGGGCAGGTACGAATGAAAAACTGTTTTTT.

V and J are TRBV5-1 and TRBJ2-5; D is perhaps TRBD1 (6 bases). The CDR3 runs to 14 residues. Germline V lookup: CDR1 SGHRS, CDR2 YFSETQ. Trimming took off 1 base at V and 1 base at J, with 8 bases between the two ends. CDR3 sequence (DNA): TGCGCCAGCAGCTTGTACAGGGTCCAAGAGACCCAGTACTTC. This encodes CASSLYRVQETQYF. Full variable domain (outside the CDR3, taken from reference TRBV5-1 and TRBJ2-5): KAGVTQTPRYLIKTRGQQVTLSCSPISGHRSVSWYQQTPGQGLQFLFEYFSETQRNKGNFPGRFSGRQFSNSRSEMNVSTLELGDSALYLCASSLYRVQETQYFGPGTRLLVL.